Following are 27 T cell receptor beta chains from one sample sequenced in a study of T cells after yellow fever vaccination. TCRdb reanalysed the 5' RACE reads using MiXCR and keeps one entry per CDR3 protein. The table has some 200,000 distinct CDR3 sequences, under 3.5% seen once; the top ten hold 3.2%. The sample was CD4+ T cells sorted from PBMCs, taken 10 days after the yellow fever booster vaccination. These receptors all stem from a man younger than 35 who received the YFV17D yellow fever vaccine.

The chain combines TRBV20-1 with TRBJ1-1; D is unclear. Trimming removed 0 bases at V and 1 base at J, with 9 bases between. The CDR3 covers 14 residues. Germline CDR1 and CDR2: DFQATT and SNEGSKA (reference sequence). The CDR3 protein is CSARDPGGNTEAFF. For the CDR3, the DNA is TGCAGTGCTAGAGATCCCGGAGGGAACACTGAAGCTTTCTTT.

This clonotype occurred many times. The gene calls are TRBV7-2 and TRBJ2-2, with D hard to call. This CDR3 has 13 residues. Trimming shortened V by 3 bases and J by 5 bases, and 7 bases separated the two germline ends. The V gene's germline CDR1 is SGHTA and CDR2 FQGNSA. The CDR3 reads CASSFLVTGELFF. The CDR3 nucleotides read TGTGCCAGCAGCTTTCTAGTAACCGGGGAGCTGTTTTTT.

The sample holds many counts of this clonotype. The CDR3 protein is CASSHLDRPNYGYTF. The DNA for the CDR3 is TGTGCCAGCAGCCACCTGGACAGGCCTAACTATGGCTACACCTTC. The chain combines TRBV3-1 with TRBJ1-2; TRBD1 matches at 7 bases. Germline V lookup: CDR1 LGHDT, CDR2 YNNKEL (reference sequence). This CDR3 is built from 15 residues. V was clipped by 3 bases and J by 0 bases; unmatched bases: 4.

This clonotype turned up a few times. This chain uses TRBV20-1 with TRBJ1-6, with D perhaps TRBD1 (5 bases). This CDR3 spans 13 amino acids. The germline V and J ends were trimmed by 4 bases and 10 bases, with 14 bases remaining between them. Germline V gene data show CDR1 as DFQATT and CDR2 as SNEGSKA (reference sequence). CDR3 DNA: TGCAGTGCTAATCAGGGTATAGGATCACCCCTCCACTTT. This codes for CSANQGIGSPLHF.

This clonotype was found many times. The gene calls are TRBV2 and TRBJ2-7; D is ambiguous. This CDR3 has 14 amino acids. Trimming took 8 bases from V and 0 from J, leaving 14 bases between them. The V gene's germline CDR1 is SNHLY and CDR2 FYNNEI. The CDR3 DNA sequence: TGTGCCAGCGAACACGGGCAGAACTCCTACGAGCAGTACTTC. It specifies CASEHGQNSYEQYF.

This clonotype was found a few times. The chain couples TRBV5-1 to TRBJ2-5, with D hard to call. The germline V and J ends were trimmed by 0 bases and 7 bases, with 16 bases remaining between them. CDR1 SGHRS and CDR2 YFSETQ come from the germline V gene. The CDR3 sequence is 15 residues long. CDR3 nucleotide sequence: TGCGCCAGCAGCTTGGAGACGCACCGAATGGGGACCCAGTACTTC. This translates into CASSLETHRMGTQYF. The complete variable domain, with remaining parts taken from reference TRBV5-1 and TRBJ2-5, reads KAGVTQTPRYLIKTRGQQVTLSCSPISGHRSVSWYQQTPGQGLQFLFEYFSETQRNKGNFPGRFSGRQFSNSRSEMNVSTLELGDSALYLCASSLETHRMGTQYFGPGTRLLVL.

The chain carries TRBV7-2 and TRBJ2-3; TRBD2 aligns across 8 bases. The V and J ends lost 5 bases and 6 bases, in that order; junction bases with no gene match: 13. Germline CDR1 and CDR2: SGHTA and FQGNSA. This CDR3 contains 16 residues. Here the CDR3 DNA reads TGTGCCAGCAGCACCCGCCGAGCGGGGGTGCCCGATACGCAGTATTTT. Translated: CASSTRRAGVPDTQYF.

This clonotype was seen repeatedly, ten times or more. The chain is built from TRBV27 and TRBJ1-4, with 9 bases aligning to TRBD1. Per the germline V gene, CDR1 is MNHEY and CDR2 is SMNVEV (reference sequence). The junction had 4 bases not matched to a gene; V was cut back by 5 bases and J by 6 bases. CDR3 length: 14 residues. In DNA form, the CDR3 reads TGTGCCAGCAGTGAACAGGGGGCGTATGAAAAACTGTTTTTT. Residues: CASSEQGAYEKLFF.

This clonotype was recorded a few times. This sequence joins TRBV7-9 and TRBJ2-5, with 11 bases that match TRBD2. The length of the CDR3 is 15 residues. CDR1 is SEHNR and CDR2 is FQNEAQ in the germline V gene (reference sequence). The V and J ends lost 5 bases and 4 bases, in that order; junction bases with no gene match: 6. The CDR3 region is CASSNLAGGVETQYF. CDR3 sequence (DNA): TGTGCCAGCAGCAATCTAGCGGGGGGCGTAGAGACCCAGTACTTC.

This clonotype appeared a few times. This chain links TRBV18 with TRBJ1-4, with a tentative D call TRBD1 (5 bases). In germline, CDR1 is KGHSH, CDR2 LQKENI. The CDR3 is made up of 14 amino acids. V lost 6 bases, J lost 4 bases, and 12 bases lay in between. The CDR3 DNA follows: TGTGCCAGCTCCCGGGGACGGAATAATGAAAAACTGTTTTTT. Translated: CASSRGRNNEKLFF.

This clonotype was picked up many times. The chain combines TRBV5-1 with TRBJ2-2; TRBD2 is a possible D gene (7 bases). The V gene lost 2 bases and the J gene lost 9 bases, with 14 bases spanning the gap. The CDR3 consists of 14 residues. Germline CDR1 is SGHRS and CDR2 is YFSETQ. The CDR3 nucleotides read TGCGCCAGCAGCTTTAACGGGGGGCCTCGGGAGCTGTTTTTT. Protein sequence: CASSFNGGPRELFF. Together with reference TRBV5-1 and TRBJ2-2, the CDR3 gives the full variable domain: KAGVTQTPRYLIKTRGQQVTLSCSPISGHRSVSWYQQTPGQGLQFLFEYFSETQRNKGNFPGRFSGRQFSNSRSEMNVSTLELGDSALYLCASSFNGGPRELFFGEGSRLTVL.

This clonotype appeared a few times. The V and J genes are TRBV7-2 and TRBJ2-1; 8 bases map to TRBD1. The CDR3 loop spans 15 amino acids. The J segment lost 5 bases and the V segment lost 5 bases, leaving 8 bases of the junction unmatched. Germline CDR1 and CDR2: SGHTA and FQGNSA. The CDR3 protein is CASSPRQGKHNEQFF. The CDR3 nucleotides are TGTGCCAGCAGCCCGAGACAGGGGAAGCACAATGAGCAGTTCTTC.

The rearrangement links TRBV5-4 to TRBJ2-5; the D is unclear. Germline lookup yields CDR1 SGHNT and CDR2 YYREEE (reference sequence). The ends were cut back, 0 bases at V and 5 bases at J, with 11 bases in the middle. This CDR3 has 14 amino acids. This CDR3 reads CASSLGQVKETQYF. The CDR3 DNA follows: TGTGCCAGCAGCTTGGGGCAGGTGAAGGAGACCCAGTACTTC. The full variable domain, in which reference TRBV5-4 and TRBJ2-5 provide the parts outside the CDR3, is ETGVTQSPTHLIKTRGQQVTLRCSSQSGHNTVSWYQQALGQGPQFIFQYYREEENGRGNFPPRFSGLQFPNYSSELNVNALELDDSALYLCASSLGQVKETQYFGPGTRLLVL.

This clonotype occurred a few times. One junction end does not reproduce the germline sequence, and a read error may be involved. The chain couples TRBV5-1 to TRBJ2-1; D unclear. This CDR3 spans 13 amino acids. Germline CDR1 SGHRS, CDR2 YFSETQ. The CDR3: CASSLGVADGRIF. CDR3 bases: TGCGCCAGCAGCTTGGGAGTGGCCGATGGGCGGATCTTC. Complete variable domain (other parts from reference TRBV5-1 and TRBJ2-1): KAGVTQTPRYLIKTRGQQVTLSCSPISGHRSVSWYQQTPGQGLQFLFEYFSETQRNKGNFPGRFSGRQFSNSRSEMNVSTLELGDSALYLCASSLGVADGRIFGPGTRLTVL.

This clonotype was seen many times. This chain links TRBV6-6 with TRBJ1-1; unclear D gene. Between the trimmed V and J ends, which lost 4 bases and 5 bases, there was a span of 8 bases. Germline CDR1 and CDR2: MNHNY and SVGAGI (reference sequence). The CDR3 is 12 residues long. This chain's CDR3 is CASSSAGTEAFF. CDR3 DNA sequence: TGTGCCAGCAGTTCCGCGGGTACTGAAGCTTTCTTT.

The chain is built from TRBV18 and TRBJ2-7, with 14 bases lining up with TRBD2. The CDR3 consists of 15 residues. The V segment lost 3 bases and the J segment 3 bases; nucleotides outside the gene matches: 1. Germline values: CDR1 KGHSH, CDR2 LQKENI. The CDR3 region is CASSPTSGGVYEQYV. The DNA for the CDR3 is TGTGCCAGCTCACCGACTAGCGGGGGGGTCTACGAGCAGTACGTC.

This clonotype was found many times. V and J are TRBV4-1 and TRBJ2-3; D gene uncertain. CDR3 size: 14 residues. Germline lookup yields CDR1 MGHRA and CDR2 YSYEKL. V lost 4 bases and J lost 6, with 14 bases in between. DNA for the CDR3: TGCGCCAGCAGCCCCTTGGGATCTCGCGATACGCAGTATTTT. Translated, it gives CASSPLGSRDTQYF.

This chain connects TRBV18 to TRBJ2-3, with D possibly matching TRBD1 (6 bases). V lost 1 base and J 8 bases, leaving 16 bases between the germline ends. The CDR3 runs 15 residues. CDR1 and CDR2 from the germline V gene are KGHSH and LQKENI. The CDR3 sequence: CASSPRVYREGTQYF. The CDR3 DNA is TGTGCCAGCTCACCACGGGTGTACAGGGAAGGTACGCAGTATTTT.

The sample holds a few counts of this clonotype. The genes are TRBV7-2 and TRBJ1-2; D is uncertain. V was trimmed by 3 bases and J by 3 bases, leaving 8 bases between them. Germline V CDR1 and CDR2: SGHTA, FQGNSA. CDR3 length: 13 residues. The CDR3 region is CASSFRADYGYTF. CDR3 coding DNA: TGTGCCAGCAGCTTTCGAGCCGACTATGGCTACACCTTC.

This clonotype appeared many times. The J gene is TRBJ2-3, the V gene TRBV5-1; 8 nucleotides agree with TRBD2. This CDR3 has 15 residues. V was clipped by 2 bases and J by 0 bases; unmatched bases: 2. CDR1 and CDR2 from the germline V gene are SGHRS and YFSETQ. The CDR3 reads CASSFSGVSTDTQYF. CDR3 DNA: TGCGCCAGCAGCTTTAGCGGGGTTAGCACAGATACGCAGTATTTT.

This clonotype appeared many times. The chain combines TRBV7-9 with TRBJ1-5, with TRBD1 as a possible D gene (6 bases). Per germline, CDR1 SEHNR and CDR2 FQNEAQ (reference sequence). Trimming took 5 bases from V and 7 from J, leaving 15 bases between them. This CDR3 spans 14 amino acids. The CDR3 coding sequence is TGTGCCAGCAGCCATACAGCAGGGGAACAGCCCCAGCATTTT. Translated: CASSHTAGEQPQHF.

The V and J genes are TRBV18 and TRBJ1-1; D is unresolved. CDR1 and CDR2 (germline): KGHSH, LQKENI. CDR3 length: 13 residues. V lost 2 bases to trimming and J lost 5 bases, with 9 bases between them. The CDR3 reads CASSPRERTEAFF. CDR3 bases: TGTGCCAGCTCACCAAGGGAGAGGACTGAAGCTTTCTTT.

This clonotype has only a few counts. The chain joins TRBV3-1 to TRBJ2-3; D remains ambiguous. Germline CDR1 reads LGHDT; CDR2 reads YNNKEL (reference sequence). There are 16 residues in the CDR3. Trimming took 0 bases from V and 0 from J, leaving 10 bases between them. The chain's CDR3 is CASSQEQFSSTDTQYF. The CDR3 bases are TGTGCCAGCAGCCAAGAACAGTTCTCTAGCACAGATACGCAGTATTTT.

In its sample, this clonotype was seen many times. The J gene is TRBJ2-3, the V gene TRBV20-1; 9 bases are shared with TRBD2. The CDR3 is 13 residues long. The J segment lost 4 bases and the V segment lost 5 bases, leaving 4 bases of the junction unmatched. Germline assignment: CDR1 DFQATT and CDR2 SNEGSKA (reference sequence). CDR3 in amino acids: CSAVGGGADTQYF. The DNA of the CDR3 is TGCAGTGCTGTGGGCGGGGGGGCAGATACGCAGTATTTT.

The chain couples TRBV27 to TRBJ2-5; 7 bases match TRBD1. The CDR3 runs to 15 residues. The J segment lost 7 bases and the V segment lost 6 bases, leaving 14 bases of the junction unmatched. Germline V lookup: CDR1 MNHEY, CDR2 SMNVEV (reference sequence). This CDR3 is CASRGNDRVMGTQYF. CDR3 nucleotide sequence: TGTGCCAGCAGGGGCAACGACAGGGTTATGGGGACCCAGTACTTC.

The J gene is TRBJ2-4, the V gene TRBV7-2, with D unresolved. Trimming stripped 2 bases from V and 0 bases from J, with 14 bases between. CDR3 length: 17 amino acids. Germline CDR1 SGHTA, CDR2 FQGNSA. The DNA of the CDR3 is TGTGCCAGCAGCTTATTCGCCAGGAAACTAGCCAAAAACATTCAGTACTTC. This sequence encodes CASSLFARKLAKNIQYF. The full variable domain, rest sourced from reference TRBV7-2 and TRBJ2-4, is GAGVSQSPSNKVTEKGKDVELRCDPISGHTALYWYRQSLGQGLEFLIYFQGNSAPDKSGLPSDRFSAERTGGSVSTLTIQRTQQEDSAVYLCASSLFARKLAKNIQYFGAGTRLSVL.

This clonotype has only a few counts. V gene TRBV7-2 combines with J gene TRBJ2-7; 12 nucleotides line up with TRBD1. The V and J ends lost 5 bases and 4 bases, in that order; junction bases with no gene match: 15. From germline, CDR1 is SGHTA and CDR2 FQGNSA. This CDR3 is built from 18 residues. The CDR3 is CASSLIGTGGAYGYEQYV. The CDR3 bases are TGTGCCAGCAGCCTAATAGGGACAGGGGGCGCGTACGGGTACGAGCAGTACGTC.